Listed below are T cell receptor beta chains from one sample, sequenced in a study of CD8 T cells in Susac syndrome. TCRdb called the immunoSEQ multiplex PCR reads again in MiXCR, with one record for every CDR3 protein. The repertoire holds over 150,000 distinct CDR3 sequences, with just under 95% as singletons. Sequences were obtained from CD4+ T cells from PBMCs. These receptors all come from a human donor with Susac syndrome. Both conserved end residues are part of each CDR3. Each record gives: J gene, clone size, D gene, V gene, CDR3 DNA, CDR3 protein. D genes are given only for firm matches. Not every row has a clone size; where given, it reads once, few, many or a size class.

TRBJ2-1 once - TRBV4-3 TGCGCCAGCAGCCAAGGGGGGGAGGAGCAGTTCTTC CASSQGGEEQFF
TRBJ2-5 few - TRBV4-3 TGCGCCAGCAGCCAAGAGGGATACGAGACCCAGTACTTC CASSQEGYETQYF
TRBJ1-6 - - TRBV2 TGTGCCAGCAGAGAATGGACAGCTGGTACACCCCTCCACTTT CASREWTAGTPLHF
TRBJ2-7 - - TRBV29-1 TGCAGCGTTTCGAGGGAGTCCACCTACGAGCAGTACTTC CSVSRESTYEQYF
TRBJ2-1 - - TRBV12-3/TRBV12-4 TGTGCCAGCAGAGAATACAGGGACCATGAGCAGTTCTTC CASREYRDHEQFF
TRBJ2-7 - - TRBV7-2 TGTGCCAGCAGCTTAATGGGGGTAGGGATCTACGAGCAGTACTTC CASSLMGVGIYEQYF
TRBJ2-4 once - TRBV30 TGTGCCTGGAGAAAAGGGGTCGTTGACAAAAACATTCAGTACTTC CAWRKGVVDKNIQYF
TRBJ1-1 - - TRBV5-1 TGCGCCAGCAGCTCCGGACCGACGAACACTGAAGCTTTCTTT CASSSGPTNTEAFF
TRBJ1-6 - - TRBV20-1 TGCAGTGCTAGATCCGGAAGCTCCTATAATTCACCCCTCCACTTT CSARSGSSYNSPLHF
TRBJ2-1 - - TRBV30 TGTGCCTGGAGTGTCCCGCGCTCCTACAATGAGCAGTTCTTC CAWSVPRSYNEQFF
TRBJ1-2 - - TRBV7-3 TGTGCCAGCAGCTTATCGTCGGATTATGGCTACACCTTC CASSLSSDYGYTF
TRBJ2-3 - - TRBV29-1 TGCAGCGTTAGAGGTGAACCTAGCACAGATACGCAGTATTTT CSVRGEPSTDTQYF
TRBJ2-5 once - TRBV2 TGTGCCAGCAGTGAAGACAGGTCCCAAGAGACCCAGTACTTC CASSEDRSQETQYF
TRBJ2-1 - - TRBV6-2/TRBV6-3 TGTGCCAGCAGTTACACGTACGGGGATGAGCAGTTCTTC CASSYTYGDEQFF
TRBJ1-1 - TRBD1 TRBV5-1 TGCGCCAGCAGCTGGGGGACAGACCCCCTCACTGAAGCTTTCTTT CASSWGTDPLTEAFF
TRBJ2-2 - - TRBV20-1 TGCAGTGCTCCCCCGGCGTTGGGCACTACCGGGGAGCTGTTTTTT CSAPPALGTTGELFF
TRBJ2-7 - - TRBV28 TGTGCCAGCAGCGGGAGCCTCGCCTACGAGCAGTACTTC CASSGSLAYEQYF
TRBJ1-2 - TRBD1 TRBV7-9 TGTGCCAGCAGCTCCCCCGGACAGGGGGCGCGGAGCTACACCTTC CASSSPGQGARSYTF
TRBJ2-7 - TRBD1 TRBV28 TGTGCCAGCAGTCTACAGGGGGCTCACTACGAGCAGTACTTC CASSLQGAHYEQYF
TRBJ2-4 - - TRBV4-1 TGCGCCAGCAGCGGGGCCGGGTTTCTTGCCAAAAACATTCAGTACTTC CASSGAGFLAKNIQYF
TRBJ1-4 - - TRBV9 TGTGCCAGCAGCGTAGGAGGGGGGGAAAAACTGTTTTTT CASSVGGGEKLFF
TRBJ2-5 once TRBD2 TRBV28 TGTGCCAGCAGTTTAGGGGGGACTAGCGGGGTAAAGACCCAGTACTTC CASSLGGTSGVKTQYF
TRBJ1-1 - - TRBV5-1 TGCGCCAGCACCCCACAGACAGGTGTGGACACTGAAGCTTTCTTT CASTPQTGVDTEAFF
TRBJ2-7 - - TRBV30 TGTGCCTGGAGTGTACCCAGGCTCTCCTACGAGCAGTACTTC CAWSVPRLSYEQYF
TRBJ2-1 once - TRBV4-2 TGTGCCAGCAGCCAAGGGGTTGATAGCAGTCCCTCCTACAATGAGCAGTTCTTC CASSQGVDSSPSYNEQFF
TRBJ1-2 - TRBD1 TRBV7-9 TGTGCCAGCAGCTTAGCTGGGTGGACAGGAGGAGACTATGGCTACACCTTC CASSLAGWTGGDYGYTF
TRBJ2-2 - TRBD2 TRBV30 TGTGCCTGGAACTTACGGACTAGCGGGAGGCCCGGGGAGCTGTTTTTT CAWNLRTSGRPGELFF
TRBJ2-1 - TRBD2 TRBV20-1 TGCAGTGCCAGACTAGCGGGAAAGTTCCATGAGCAGTTCTTC CSARLAGKFHEQFF
TRBJ1-2 - - TRBV15 TGTGCCACCAGCAGAGATACAGCCTATGGCTACACCTTC CATSRDTAYGYTF
TRBJ1-1 - - TRBV20-1 TGCAGTGCTAGAGTGACAGTGAACACTGAAGCTTTCTTT CSARVTVNTEAFF
TRBJ2-2 - TRBD1 TRBV5-6 TGTGCCAGCAGCAGCAGACAGGGCCTTGGGGGGGAGCTGTTTTTT CASSSRQGLGGELFF
TRBJ2-2 - TRBD2 TRBV7-3 TGTGCCAGCAGCCCTGCAAGCGGGGGGGTATCCACCGGGGAGCTGTTTTTT CASSPASGGVSTGELFF